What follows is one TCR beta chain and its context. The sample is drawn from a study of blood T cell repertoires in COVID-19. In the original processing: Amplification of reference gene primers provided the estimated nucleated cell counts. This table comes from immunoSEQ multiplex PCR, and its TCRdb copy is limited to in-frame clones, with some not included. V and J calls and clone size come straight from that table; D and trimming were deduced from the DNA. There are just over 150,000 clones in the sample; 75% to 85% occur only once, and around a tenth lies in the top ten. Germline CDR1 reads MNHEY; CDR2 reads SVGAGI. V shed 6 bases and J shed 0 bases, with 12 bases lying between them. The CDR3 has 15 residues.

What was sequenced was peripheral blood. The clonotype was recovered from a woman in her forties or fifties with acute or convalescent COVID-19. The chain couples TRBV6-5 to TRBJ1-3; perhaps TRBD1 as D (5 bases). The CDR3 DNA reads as TGTGCCAGCAGGAAGAACAGGAGCTCTGGAAACACCATATATTTT. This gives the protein CASRKNRSSGNTIYF.